This entry concerns a single TCR beta chain. Data came from immunoSEQ multiplex PCR; TCRdb stores just in-frame clones and leaves some out. The data show tens of thousands of clones, with more than 85% seen just once and about 2.4% held by the top ten. The sample originates from a study of T cells in tuberculosis. This CDR3 has 14 residues. V was clipped by 5 bases and J by 4 bases; unmatched bases: 6. Germline CDR1 GTSNPN, CDR2 SVGIG (reference sequence). The time point denotes: new active TB diagnosis, blood taken before or within 7 days of starting treatment. This specimen consisted of PBMCs, obtained at tuberculosis diagnosis. The rearrangement links TRBV30 to TRBJ2-1; 9 bases map to TRBD1. This sequence originates from an adult with tuberculosis. The CDR3 DNA is TGTGCCTGGGCCCCCGGGACAGGGTACAATGAGCAGTTCTTC. The encoded protein is CAWAPGTGYNEQFF.